This entry describes one TCR beta chain. The antigen it binds to is not known. Within one base of it there is no much larger clone, and no base qualities were kept. These data are taken from a study of OX40 agonist ivuxolimab in advanced cancers. For the wider study: Ivuxolimab was an agonistic, fully human IgG2 monoclonal antibody directed against OX40 (CD134), a costimulatory receptor. Partial responses occurred in three dose-escalation patients, of whom one had hepatocellular carcinoma and two had cutaneous melanoma. In the dose-escalation cohort, 82.7% of patients were male, and the mean age was approximately 64 years, with a range of roughly 23 to 85. Intravenous ivuxolimab was administered to patients every 2 weeks at six dose levels: 0.01, 0.1, 0.3, 1.5, 3 and 10 mg/kg. Peripheral TCRbeta sequencing was intended to test whether TCR sequence diversity was altered and clonal T-cell expansion was caused by ivuxolimab. Of the 50 to 55 dose-escalation patients, hepatocellular carcinoma was present in approximately 20, melanoma in some 15, renal cell carcinoma in 9 and head and neck cancer in 9. Prior anti-PD-1, anti-PD-L1 or anti-CTLA-4 therapy was permitted, and checkpoint inhibitors had been received by about 36% of dose-escalation patients. The paper covers the monotherapy dose-escalation part of the phase I ivuxolimab trial, which included N ≈ 57 patients.

CDR3 length: 15 amino acids, cysteine to phenylalanine. Solely the CDR3 DNA is kept, with 45 bases framed from the first base. Trimming takes 6 bases off V and 4 bases off J; junction bases not matched to a gene: 8. For CDR1 and CDR2, the germline V gene lists MNHEY and SVGAGI. Study-wide conclusions, independent of this receptor: Low levels of normalized T-cell clonal expansion were also seen in some nonresponding patients. In the 0.1-3.0 mg/kg groups, partial responders were among the patients with the lowest normalized peripheral clonal expansion, particularly in CD8+ T cells. After ivuxolimab, expanded clones were on average more numerous among CD8+ T cells than among CD4+ T cells. The antigen specificity of the peripheral T cells that underwent clonal expansion was not determined. At doses of 0.1 to 3.0 mg/kg, clonal expansion of both CD4+ and CD8+ T cells in blood was seen between baseline and week 6.

Genomic DNA was isolated from the sorted cells so that the TCRbeta CDR3 region could be sequenced. The immunoSEQ Assay was used for sequencing of TCRbeta CDR3 regions. TCRdb carries this immuneACCESS record with in-frame sequences only. Its versions omit some clonotypes, under half of them owing to an unresolved V gene in the studies checked, with the rest unexplained. The sample table contains about 61,000 clones; only one count was recorded for 86% of them. The ten top clones hold about 1.2% of the sample. The trial excluded patients who had a history of autoimmune disease or who were on systemic immunosuppression. In every dose cohort, peripheral blood was drawn for TCR sequencing at baseline, cycle 4 day 1, and cycle 7 day 1. Samples came from an open-label, multicenter, first-in-human phase I dose-escalation trial of ivuxolimab. Adults with locally advanced or metastatic melanoma, renal cell carcinoma, hepatocellular carcinoma or head and neck squamous cell carcinoma were enrolled in the trial. Before TCR sequencing, CD4+ T cells and CD8+ T cells from peripheral blood were sorted into separate populations.

The source is an adult with an advanced solid tumor such as melanoma, head and neck, liver or kidney cancer. This chain is built from TRBV6-5 and TRBJ1-4; the junction holds 7 bases that match TRBD1. The source was CD4+ or CD8+ T cells sorted from blood, collected in a trial of the OX40 agonist ivuxolimab. The CDR3: CASRKGGGSNEKLFF. The nucleotides read TGTGCCAGCAGAAAAGGGGGCGGTAGTAATGAAAAACTGTTTTTT.